The T cell receptor beta chain under discussion was sequenced for a study of cytomegalovirus exposure and HLA in healthy donors. This PCR relied on a set of 60 Vbeta primers and 13 Jbeta primers. Assay used: immunoSEQ multiplex PCR; TCRdb lists only in-frame clones, some missing. Of some 84,000 clones in the sample, 55% to 70% are singletons; the top ten hold 15%. Trimming took 6 bases from V and 3 from J; bases not matched to a gene: 11. The CDR3 contains 15 residues. In germline, CDR1 is SGHRS, CDR2 YFSETQ. The specimen sequenced was PBMCs. This rearrangement joins TRBV5-1 to TRBJ1-1; 7 nucleotides line up with TRBD1. The TCR comes from a middle-aged woman in good health and CMV-seropositive. CDR3 DNA: TGCGCCAGCAAGCCCTGGGTAGGGACAGACACTGAAGCTTTCTTT. This codes for CASKPWVGTDTEAFF.